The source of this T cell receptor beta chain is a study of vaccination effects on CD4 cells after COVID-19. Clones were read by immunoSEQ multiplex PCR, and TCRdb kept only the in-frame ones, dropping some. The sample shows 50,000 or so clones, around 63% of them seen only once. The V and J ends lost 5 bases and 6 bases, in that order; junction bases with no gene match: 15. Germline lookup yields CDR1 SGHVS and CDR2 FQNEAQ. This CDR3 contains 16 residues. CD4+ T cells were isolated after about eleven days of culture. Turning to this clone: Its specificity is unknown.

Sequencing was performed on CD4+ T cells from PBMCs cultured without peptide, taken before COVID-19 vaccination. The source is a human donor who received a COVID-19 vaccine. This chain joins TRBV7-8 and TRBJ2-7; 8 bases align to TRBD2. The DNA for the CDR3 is TGTGCCAGCAGCACCGGAGGGCTAGCGGGTGATGGCGAGCAGTACTTC. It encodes CASSTGGLAGDGEQYF.